The present T cell receptor (beta chain) was sequenced within a study of blood T cell repertoires in COVID-19. Study context: Donors in the United States, Italy and Spain gave samples during acute or convalescent COVID-19.

The authors' processing: Using reference gene primer amplification, nucleated cell counts were estimated. Profiling relied on immunoSEQ multiplex PCR, and the TCRdb table lists in-frame clones only, not all of them. D and trimming were read from the DNA, whereas the V and J calls and clone size are those reported in that table. The sample lists approximately 97,000 clones; less than 95% were seen once. The V end lost 5 bases, the J end lost 3 bases, and 13 bases lay between the germline ends. The CDR3 sequence is 14 residues long. Germline assignment: CDR1 SGHVS and CDR2 FQNEAQ. V and J are TRBV7-8 and TRBJ1-1; a weak D match, TRBD1 (6 bases). The receptor was derived from a man aged 55 to 69 with acute or convalescent COVID-19. The source material was peripheral blood. The CDR3 spells CASSIQGVYTEAFF. In nucleotides, the CDR3 is TGTGCCAGCAGCATACAGGGTGTGTACACTGAAGCTTTCTTT.